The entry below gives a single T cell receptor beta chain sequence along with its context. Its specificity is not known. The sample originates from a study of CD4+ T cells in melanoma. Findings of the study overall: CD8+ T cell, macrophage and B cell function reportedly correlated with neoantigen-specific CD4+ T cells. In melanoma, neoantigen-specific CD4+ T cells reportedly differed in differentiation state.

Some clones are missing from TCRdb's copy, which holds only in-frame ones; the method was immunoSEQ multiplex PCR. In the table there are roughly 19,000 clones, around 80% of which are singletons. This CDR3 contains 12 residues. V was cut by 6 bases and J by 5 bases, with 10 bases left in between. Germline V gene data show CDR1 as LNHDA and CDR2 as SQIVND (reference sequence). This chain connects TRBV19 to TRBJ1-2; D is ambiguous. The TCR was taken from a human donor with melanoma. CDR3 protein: CASRNTLYGYTF. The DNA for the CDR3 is TGTGCCAGTAGGAATACACTGTATGGCTACACCTTC.